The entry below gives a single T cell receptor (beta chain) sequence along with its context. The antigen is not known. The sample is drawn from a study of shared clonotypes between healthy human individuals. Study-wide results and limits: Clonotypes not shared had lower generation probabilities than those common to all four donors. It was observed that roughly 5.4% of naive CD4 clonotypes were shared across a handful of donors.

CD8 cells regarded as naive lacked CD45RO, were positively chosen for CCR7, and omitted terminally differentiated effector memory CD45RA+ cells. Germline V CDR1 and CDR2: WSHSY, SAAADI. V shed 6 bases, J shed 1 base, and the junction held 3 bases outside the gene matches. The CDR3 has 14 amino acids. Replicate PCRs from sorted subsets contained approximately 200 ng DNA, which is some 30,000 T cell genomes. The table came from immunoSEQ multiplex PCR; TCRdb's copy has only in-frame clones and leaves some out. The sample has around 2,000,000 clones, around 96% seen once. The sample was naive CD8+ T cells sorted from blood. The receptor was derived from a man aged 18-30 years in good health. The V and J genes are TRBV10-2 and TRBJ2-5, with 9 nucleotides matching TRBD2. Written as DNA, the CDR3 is TGCGCCAGCAGGCTAGCGGGACCCCAAGAGACCCAGTACTTC. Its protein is CASRLAGPQETQYF.